This entry concerns a single T cell receptor beta chain. Data came from immunoSEQ multiplex PCR; TCRdb stores just in-frame clones and leaves some out. The data hold fewer than 70,000 clones, with roughly 83% observed a single time. These data originate in a study of blood T cell repertoires in COVID-19. Study as a whole: Samples of COVID-19 (acute and convalescent) were obtained from the United States, Italy and Spain.

Germline V CDR1 and CDR2: LNHDA, SQIVND (reference sequence). V dropped 7 bases and J dropped 1; count of bases not matched to a gene: 16. The CDR3 spans 20 residues. The sequenced material came from peripheral blood. This receptor was identified in a man in his fifties with active COVID-19. V is TRBV19 and J is TRBJ2-6; 10 bases align to TRBD1. The chain's CDR3 is CASTIRYGLGQGSGANVLTF. CDR3 nucleotide sequence: TGTGCCAGTACTATTCGATATGGTTTGGGACAGGGGTCTGGGGCCAACGTCCTGACTTTC.